The 31 T cell receptor beta chains below were found in one sample sequenced in a study of control samples from healthy donors and cancer patients. This table comes from immunoSEQ multiplex PCR, and its TCRdb copy is limited to in-frame clones, with some not included. The data contain 150,000 to 200,000 clones, just under 95% of them singletons. Source material: blood. The receptors were sampled from a woman in her sixties or seventies in good health.

This chain uses TRBV11-3 with TRBJ2-1; 9 bases are a match to TRBD1. This CDR3 spans 17 amino acids. The V segment lost 0 bases and the J segment 9 bases; nucleotides outside the gene matches: 12. From germline, CDR1 is SGHNT and CDR2 YENEEA. Written as DNA, the CDR3 is TGTGCCAGCAGCTTAGAATCTTGGGGACAGGGCAACGGTGAGCAGTTCTTC. Translation: CASSLESWGQGNGEQFF. The whole variable domain, filled in from reference TRBV11-3 and TRBJ2-1, reads EAGVVQSPRYKIIEKKQPVAFWCNPISGHNTLYWYLQNLGQGPELLIRYENEEAVDDSQLPKDRFSAERLKGVDSTLKIQPAELGDSAVYLCASSLESWGQGNGEQFFGPGTRLTVL.

The genes are TRBV5-6 and TRBJ1-2; D not certain. V lost 1 base and J 4 bases, leaving 2 bases between the germline ends. Germline V gene sequence: CDR1 SGHDT, CDR2 YYEEEE. The CDR3 covers 11 residues. The CDR3 DNA follows: TGTGCCAGCAGCTTGTCCTATGGCTACACCTTC. It is translated as CASSLSYGYTF.

The V call is TRBV11-2, the J call TRBJ2-5, with a tentative D call TRBD1 (6 bases). V shed 4 bases and J shed 5 bases, with 14 bases lying between them. The length of the CDR3 is 14 residues. In germline, CDR1 is SGHAT, CDR2 FQNNGV. CDR3 residues: CASSWRQAAETQYF. The DNA of the CDR3 is TGTGCCAGCAGCTGGAGACAGGCTGCGGAGACCCAGTACTTC. Supplemented by reference TRBV11-2 and TRBJ2-5, the full variable domain reads EAGVAQSPRYKIIEKRQSVAFWCNPISGHATLYWYQQILGQGPKLLIQFQNNGVVDDSQLPKDRFSAERLKGVDSTLKIQPAKLEDSAVYLCASSWRQAAETQYFGPGTRLLVL.

J is TRBJ1-6 and V is TRBV19; 9 bases are shared with TRBD1. With 6 bases clipped from V and 8 bases from J, the junction kept 8 bases outside the gene matches. Germline V gives CDR1 LNHDA, CDR2 SQIVND (reference sequence). This CDR3 comprises 15 residues. The CDR3 sequence is CASSGSTGGDSPLHF. In nucleotides, the CDR3 is TGTGCCAGTAGCGGATCGACAGGGGGGGATTCACCCCTCCACTTT.

DNA of the CDR3: TGCGCCAGCAGTGAGAGGCAGGACGGTGAAAAACTGTTTTTT. Encoded protein: CASSERQDGEKLFF. The chain couples TRBV10-1 to TRBJ1-4; D is undetermined. The CDR3 loop spans 14 amino acids. Germline-derived CDR1 and CDR2 are WNHNN and SYGVQD (reference sequence). The V and J ends lost 2 bases and 7 bases respectively, with 11 bases between them.

V and J are TRBV5-1 and TRBJ2-2; D ambiguous. CDR3 length: 13 amino acids. Germline values: CDR1 SGHRS, CDR2 YFSETQ. V was clipped by 4 bases and J by 3 bases, with 7 bases between them. This CDR3 reads CASSKGDTGELFF. The DNA for the CDR3 is TGCGCCAGCAGCAAAGGTGACACCGGGGAGCTGTTTTTT. Full variable domain (rest looked up from reference TRBV5-1 and TRBJ2-2): KAGVTQTPRYLIKTRGQQVTLSCSPISGHRSVSWYQQTPGQGLQFLFEYFSETQRNKGNFPGRFSGRQFSNSRSEMNVSTLELGDSALYLCASSKGDTGELFFGEGSRLTVL.

The chain uses TRBV11-3 and TRBJ1-5; 9 bases agree with TRBD1. Germline-derived CDR1 and CDR2 are SGHNT and YENEEA. The V gene end was trimmed by 5 bases and the J gene end by 5 bases; junction bases not matched to a gene: 10. The CDR3 is 16 amino acids. The CDR3 reads CASSVLPGQGHQPQHF. As DNA, the CDR3 is TGTGCCAGCAGCGTTCTCCCGGGACAGGGTCATCAGCCCCAGCATTTT.

V is TRBV4-3 and J is TRBJ2-1, with D uncertain. The CDR3 loop spans 16 amino acids. Trimming stripped 0 bases from V and 0 bases from J, with 9 bases between. Germline CDR1 and CDR2: LGHNA and YSLEER. The CDR3 DNA reads as TGCGCCAGCAGCCAAGACACTTTTAGCTCCTACAATGAGCAGTTCTTC. Its protein product is CASSQDTFSSYNEQFF.

The chain combines TRBV19 with TRBJ1-1; D call uncertain. Trimming took 3 bases from V and 7 from J, leaving 12 bases between them. This CDR3 spans 13 amino acids. Germline CDR1 is LNHDA and CDR2 is SQIVND (reference sequence). CDR3 sequence reads: CASSIRSQVEAFF. The CDR3 nucleotides read TGTGCCAGTAGTATTAGGTCTCAGGTTGAAGCTTTCTTT.

This clone was seen only a few times. The chain combines TRBV20-1 with TRBJ1-6; D ambiguous. CDR3 length: 16 amino acids. The V gene lost 3 bases and the J gene lost 5 bases, with 17 bases spanning the gap. Germline CDR1 DFQATT, CDR2 SNEGSKA (reference sequence). Written as DNA, the CDR3 is TGCAGTGCTAGTCACCCCACGGCAGCGGATAATTCACCCCTCCACTTT. It specifies CSASHPTAADNSPLHF.

For this clone: The same CDR3 is also encoded by other DNA sequences in this sample. The V and J genes are TRBV12-3 or TRBV12-4 and TRBJ1-5; tentative D call: TRBD1 (5 bases). The germline V and J ends were trimmed by 6 bases and 7 bases, with 10 bases remaining between them. The CDR3 extends over 12 amino acids. CDR3 DNA sequence: TGTGCCAGCAGCTACGGGGACCAGCCCCAGCATTTT. It translates to CASSYGDQPQHF.

The V and J genes are TRBV5-4 and TRBJ1-2; D uncertain. V was cut by 4 bases and J by 4 bases, with 14 bases left in between. The CDR3 totals 14 residues. Germline-derived CDR1 and CDR2 are SGHNT and YYREEE (reference sequence). The CDR3 loop is CASSQDGGSYGYTF. The CDR3 DNA is TGTGCCAGCAGCCAGGACGGTGGGTCCTATGGCTACACCTTC.

This clone is a singleton in its sample. This sequence joins TRBV4-3 and TRBJ2-2, with D possibly TRBD2 on 5 matching bases. The V end lost 0 bases, the J end lost 5 bases, and 13 bases lay between the germline ends. Germline V gene data show CDR1 as LGHNA and CDR2 as YSLEER. The CDR3 runs to 16 residues. The CDR3: CASSQEGLAGTGELFF. The CDR3, as DNA: TGCGCCAGCAGCCAAGAAGGGCTAGCTGGGACCGGGGAGCTGTTTTTT.

The chain combines TRBV5-8 with TRBJ2-1, with 7 positions matching TRBD2. With 6 bases clipped from V and 4 bases from J, the junction kept 7 bases outside the gene matches. Germline V gives CDR1 SGHTS, CDR2 YDEGEE. This CDR3 has 14 residues. CDR3 in DNA: TGTGCCAGCAACAGACCGGGGGGATACAATGAGCAGTTCTTC. Translation gives CASNRPGGYNEQFF.

The V call is TRBV4-2, the J call TRBJ1-6; D is perhaps TRBD1 (5 bases). The CDR3 runs 16 residues. Germline CDR1 is LGHNA and CDR2 is YNFKEQ. Between the trimmed V and J ends, which lost 4 bases and 9 bases, there was a span of 19 bases. The CDR3 region has the DNA TGTGCCAGCAGCCTACCACGCAGGGCCAGGACTTCACCCCTCCACTTT. It specifies CASSLPRRARTSPLHF.

The chain has TRBV7-7 and TRBJ1-5, with D hard to call. V was clipped by 1 base and J by 4 bases, with 5 bases between them. Germline loops: CDR1 SSHAT, CDR2 FNYEAQ (reference sequence). The length of the CDR3 is 13 residues. CDR3 in amino acids: CASSLGPNQPQHF. CDR3 sequence (DNA): TGTGCCAGCAGCTTAGGACCAAATCAGCCCCAGCATTTT.

The chain uses TRBV6-6 and TRBJ2-1; 7 bases are shared with TRBD2. Germline CDR1 and CDR2: MNHNY and SVGAGI (reference sequence). This CDR3 has 16 residues. Trimming at V came to 2 bases and at J to 2 bases, leaving 6 bases not matched to a gene. Here the CDR3 reads CASSYPRAGAYNEQFF. CDR3 nucleotides: TGTGCCAGCAGTTACCCTAGGGCGGGGGCCTACAATGAGCAGTTCTTC.

This chain connects TRBV27 to TRBJ1-3; 7 nucleotides match TRBD1. The CDR3 runs to 14 residues. CDR1 and CDR2 from the germline V gene are MNHEY and SMNVEV (reference sequence). Trimming cost V 6 bases and J 3 bases; bases outside gene matches: 5. The DNA for the CDR3 is TGTGCCAGCAGACGGGGGGACAGTGGAAACACCATATATTTT. This translates into CASRRGDSGNTIYF.

The chain joins TRBV9 to TRBJ1-1; the match to TRBD1 covers 9 bases. The trim removed 0 bases at V and 4 bases at J, leaving 13 bases unmatched. The CDR3 has 18 residues. From germline, CDR1 is SGDLS and CDR2 YYNGEE. CDR3 DNA sequence: TGTGCCAGCAGCGTAGCGTCGGGACAGGGAATGGGAGGCACTGAAGCTTTCTTT. It specifies CASSVASGQGMGGTEAFF.

J is TRBJ1-5 and V is TRBV3-1 (or the pseudogene TRBV3-2); 9 bases fit TRBD1. CDR1 and CDR2 (germline): LGHDT, YNNKEL (reference sequence). This CDR3 contains 16 residues. V was clipped by 1 base and J by 5 bases; unmatched bases: 6. The CDR3 sequence is CASSQGWDREDQPQHF. In nucleotides, the CDR3 is TGTGCCAGCAGCCAAGGATGGGACAGGGAGGATCAGCCCCAGCATTTT.

This chain uses TRBV27 with TRBJ1-1; 7 nucleotides match TRBD1. The length of the CDR3 is 18 residues. Per germline, CDR1 MNHEY and CDR2 SMNVEV (reference sequence). V lost 6 bases, J lost 0 bases, and 16 bases stayed unmatched. The CDR3 sequence is CASRAFSRGIYMNTEAFF. In DNA, the CDR3 is TGTGCCAGCAGAGCCTTTAGCAGGGGGATCTATATGAACACTGAAGCTTTCTTT.

The chain employs TRBV3-1 (or the pseudogene TRBV3-2) and TRBJ1-2, with no clear D. Germline V gene sequence: CDR1 LGHDT, CDR2 YNNKEL (reference sequence). The V end lost 4 bases, the J end lost 5 bases, and 14 bases lay between the germline ends. The CDR3 is 14 residues long. The CDR3 reads CASSPSREPYGYTF. Written as DNA, the CDR3 is TGTGCCAGCAGCCCCTCCCGGGAGCCTTATGGCTACACCTTC.

The J gene is TRBJ1-2, the V gene TRBV4-1, with 9 positions matching TRBD1. J was trimmed by 7 bases and V by 4 bases; bases with no gene match: 13. Per germline, CDR1 MGHRA and CDR2 YSYEKL. There are 16 residues in the CDR3. The CDR3 region is CASSPGRGQGVFGYTF. The CDR3 nucleotides read TGCGCCAGCAGCCCGGGCAGGGGACAGGGTGTCTTTGGCTACACCTTC.

V usage is TRBV7-6 and J usage is TRBJ2-1; TRBD2 aligns across 14 bases. This CDR3 is 15 amino acids long. Trimming removed 1 base from V and 8 bases from J; junction bases left unmatched: 1. The germline V gene encodes CDR1 SGHVS and CDR2 FNYEAQ. CDR3 protein: CASSLGLAGGDEQFF. CDR3 coding DNA: TGTGCCAGCAGCTTAGGACTAGCGGGGGGGGATGAGCAGTTCTTC.

The gene calls are TRBV19 and TRBJ1-3; D call uncertain. Between the trimmed V and J ends, which lost 8 bases and 4 bases, there was a span of 15 bases. This CDR3 is built from 14 residues. Germline CDR1 and CDR2: LNHDA and SQIVND (reference sequence). The CDR3 loop reads CASCSWQDGNTIYF. Written as DNA, the CDR3 is TGTGCCAGTTGCTCCTGGCAGGACGGAAACACCATATATTTT. Supplemented by reference TRBV19 and TRBJ1-3, the full variable domain reads DGGITQSPKYLFRKEGQNVTLSCEQNLNHDAMYWYRQDPGQGLRLIYYSQIVNDFQKGDIAEGYSVSREKKESFPLTVTSAQKNPTAFYLCASCSWQDGNTIYFGEGSWLTVV.

The chain's CDR3 is CASGTGPSVSGNTIYF. The DNA of the CDR3 is TGTGCTAGTGGCACCGGTCCAAGCGTCTCTGGAAACACCATATATTTT. The gene calls are TRBV12-5 and TRBJ1-3; D remains ambiguous. V gave up 6 bases and J gave up 0 bases, with 15 bases separating them. The length of the CDR3 is 16 residues. Germline V gives CDR1 LGHNT, CDR2 FRNRAP.

V and J are TRBV4-3 and TRBJ2-2, with a tentative D call TRBD1 (6 bases). Between the trimmed V and J ends, which lost 0 bases and 4 bases, there was a span of 12 bases. This CDR3 is 16 amino acids long. In germline, CDR1 is LGHNA, CDR2 YSLEER. DNA of the CDR3: TGCGCCAGCAGCCAAGAGTCAGGGGTCTTCACCGGGGAGCTGTTTTTT. Its protein product is CASSQESGVFTGELFF.

The chain has TRBV29-1 and TRBJ2-3; TRBD2 matches 7 bases. The ends lost 1 base at V and 2 bases at J; junction bases unmatched: 6. Germline V lookup: CDR1 SQVTM, CDR2 ANQGSEA. The length of the CDR3 is 15 residues. CDR3 DNA sequence: TGCAGCGTTGAAGGTGAGCGGGGTTCCACAGATACGCAGTATTTT. Translation: CSVEGERGSTDTQYF.

This chain connects TRBV6-2 or TRBV6-3 to TRBJ2-1; tentatively, D is TRBD2 (5 bases). V gave up 5 bases and J gave up 9 bases, with 14 bases separating them. The CDR3 length is 13 residues. Per germline, CDR1 MNHEY and CDR2 SVGEGT. DNA of the CDR3: TGTGCCAGCAGTACGTCCGGGGTCAGTGAGCAGTTCTTC. Its protein product is CASSTSGVSEQFF.

About this clone: In the same sample, other DNA sequences code for this CDR3. The V gene is TRBV16, the J gene TRBJ1-5; no reliable D call. Trimming took 0 bases from V and 1 from J, leaving 7 bases between them. CDR1 and CDR2 from the germline V gene are KGHSY and FQNENV. This CDR3 has 15 residues. Written as DNA, the CDR3 is TGTGCCAGCAGCCAATCGTCCGGAAGCAATCAGCCCCAGCATTTT. This gives the protein CASSQSSGSNQPQHF.

The V and J genes are TRBV2 and TRBJ1-4; the D gene is possibly TRBD1 (5 bases). Germline assignment: CDR1 SNHLY and CDR2 FYNNEI. V was cut by 8 bases and J by 7 bases, with 17 bases left in between. This CDR3 region has 14 residues. CDR3: CASCVRGAGEKLFF. The CDR3 bases are TGTGCCAGCTGCGTGAGGGGCGCCGGTGAAAAACTGTTTTTT.